This TCR beta chain came from a study of early T cells in non-severe SARS-CoV-2 infection. The CDR3 contains 14 residues. Germline-derived CDR1 and CDR2 are SGHRS and YFSETQ. The V end lost 4 bases, the J end lost 4 bases, and 14 bases lay between the germline ends. Via MiXCR, TCRdb re-called the 5' RACE reads, giving one row per CDR3 protein. This sample has over 45,000 distinct CDR3 sequences, with around 5.6% found just once. This clonotype was seen repeatedly, ten times or more. The J gene is TRBJ1-1, the V gene TRBV5-1; maybe TRBD1 (6 bases). This TCR derives from an adult who was a healthcare worker with PCR-confirmed SARS-CoV-2 infection or an uninfected control (not recorded which). Input material: whole blood. This chain's CDR3 is CASSRGGSGTEAFF. The CDR3 coding sequence is TGCGCCAGCAGCAGGGGGGGAAGCGGCACTGAAGCTTTCTTT.